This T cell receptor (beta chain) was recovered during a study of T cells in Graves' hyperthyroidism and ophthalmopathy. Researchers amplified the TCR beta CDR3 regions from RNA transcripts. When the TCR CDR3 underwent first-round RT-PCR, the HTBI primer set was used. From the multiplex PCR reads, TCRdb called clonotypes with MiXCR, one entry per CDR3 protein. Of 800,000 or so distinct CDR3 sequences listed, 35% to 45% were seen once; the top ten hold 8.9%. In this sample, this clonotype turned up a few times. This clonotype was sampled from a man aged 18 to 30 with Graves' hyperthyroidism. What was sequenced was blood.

CDR3 sequence reads: CSARPMTSERQTQYF. The CDR3 DNA sequence: TGCAGTGCTAGGCCTATGACTAGCGAAAGGCAGACCCAGTACTTC. The genes are TRBV20-1 and TRBJ2-5; 8 bases align to TRBD2. The V segment lost 3 bases and the J segment 6 bases; nucleotides outside the gene matches: 12. Germline CDR1 reads DFQATT; CDR2 reads SNEGSKA (reference sequence). This CDR3 has 15 amino acids.